Listed here are 13 T cell receptor beta chains from one sample, sequenced in a study of blood T cells in healthy people across ages. Next came a second PCR, run for about 6 to 11 cycles, which used a sample-barcoded 5' primer along with a J-beta primer mix. TCRdb re-called the 5' RACE reads through MiXCR, storing one row per CDR3 protein. This table has roughly 2 million distinct CDR3 sequences, 49% appearing once. Source material: blood. Every receptor here comes from a woman between 35 and 50 years old in good health.

J is TRBJ2-3 and V is TRBV12-3 or TRBV12-4; D is unresolved. Trimming removed 3 bases at V and 3 bases at J, with 16 bases between. The CDR3 totals 16 residues. CDR3 amino acids: CASSLARSPRTDTQYF. CDR3 sequence (DNA): TGTGCCAGCAGTTTGGCTCGGAGCCCGAGAACAGATACGCAGTATTTT.

This clonotype was seen more than once but under ten times. The J gene is TRBJ2-3, the V gene TRBV7-3, with 8 bases identical to TRBD2. V shed 6 bases, J shed 6 bases, and the junction held 14 bases outside the gene matches. In germline, CDR1 is SGHTA, CDR2 FQGTGA. This CDR3 spans 16 amino acids. The CDR3 DNA reads as TGTGCCAGCAGTAACGCACCGGGGGGGCCTACGGATACGCAGTATTTT. It encodes CASSNAPGGPTDTQYF.

This sequence joins TRBV12-3 or TRBV12-4 and TRBJ1-6; D is unclear. V lost 6 bases, J lost 7 bases, and 13 bases lay in between. This CDR3 region has 14 residues. The CDR3 nucleotides are TGTGCCAGCAGACCTGACACGGCAAATTCACCCCTCCACTTT. It encodes CASRPDTANSPLHF.

This clonotype was recorded a few times. This chain uses TRBV28 with TRBJ2-3; TRBD2 matches 13 bases. Germline lookup yields CDR1 MDHEN and CDR2 SYDVKM. There are 16 residues in the CDR3. V dropped 2 bases and J dropped 9; count of bases not matched to a gene: 8. This CDR3 is CASSLRLAGGPATQYF. For the CDR3, the DNA is TGTGCCAGCAGTTTAAGACTAGCGGGGGGCCCCGCCACGCAGTATTTT.

This clonotype was found once. At one of its ends the junction is not consistent with the germline gene, which may arise from a read error. The chain employs TRBV7-8 and TRBJ2-5, with TRBD2 matching over 9 bases. In germline, CDR1 is SGHVS, CDR2 FQNEAQ. This CDR3 region has 18 residues. CDR3 in DNA: TGTGCCAGCAGCTTCCTGGGGGCTAGCGGGAATGAGGAAGAGGCCCAGTACTTC. Protein sequence: CASSFLGASGNEEEAQYF.

This rearrangement joins TRBV20-1 to TRBJ2-7, with 9 bases fitting TRBD2. Germline lookup yields CDR1 DFQATT and CDR2 SNEGSKA (reference sequence). This CDR3 contains 14 residues. V shed 3 bases, J shed 6 bases, and the junction held 9 bases outside the gene matches. CDR3 residues: CSASKAGGWGEQYF. CDR3 DNA sequence: TGCAGTGCTAGTAAAGCGGGGGGCTGGGGCGAGCAGTACTTC.

This clonotype was detected ten times or more. As DNA, the CDR3 is TGTGCCAGCAGCCAAACAACTGAGCAGTACTTC. Protein product: CASSQTTEQYF. The rearrangement uses TRBV14 and TRBJ2-7, with no clear D. Germline CDR1 reads SGHDN; CDR2 reads FVKESK. Trimming cost V 2 bases and J 7 bases, with 6 bases left between them. The CDR3 is 11 amino acids.

A few counts support this clonotype. The rearrangement uses TRBV4-2 and TRBJ1-2; D might be TRBD1 (6 bases). V was shortened by 1 base and J by 4 bases, with 13 bases between the two germline ends. The length of the CDR3 is 15 residues. From germline, CDR1 is LGHNA and CDR2 YNFKEQ. CDR3 loop: CASSQGPGASYGYTF. CDR3 sequence (DNA): TGTGCCAGCAGCCAAGGGCCAGGGGCAAGCTATGGCTACACCTTC.

The chain has TRBV6-2 or TRBV6-3 and TRBJ2-5; no reliable D call. CDR3 length: 13 amino acids. The germline CDR1 and CDR2 sequences are MNHEY and SVGEGT. V lost 5 bases and J lost 11, with 18 bases in between. CDR3 protein: CASSAAENNEQYF. CDR3 nucleotide sequence: TGTGCCAGCAGTGCGGCGGAGAACAATGAGCAGTACTTC.

This clonotype has only a few counts. The rearrangement links TRBV7-9 to TRBJ2-5; possibly TRBD1 for D (6 bases). TRBJ2-7 explains the end of the DNA better; the J call may be wrong. The CDR3 sequence is 15 residues long. Germline V gives CDR1 SEHNR, CDR2 FQNEAQ (reference sequence). CDR3 sequence: CASSGLSGTSYEQYF. The CDR3 DNA reads TGTGCCAGCAGCGGATTATCCGGGACAAGCTACGAGCAGTACTTC.

This chain uses TRBV5-1 with TRBJ2-3, with a weak D call TRBD1 (6 bases). CDR3 length equals 15 residues. Germline CDR1 is SGHRS and CDR2 is YFSETQ. Trimming removed 1 base from V and 2 bases from J, with 11 bases in between. The CDR3 spells CASSLYGQLTDTQYF. CDR3 bases: TGCGCCAGCAGCTTGTACGGACAGCTCACAGATACGCAGTATTTT.

The chain has TRBV7-3 and TRBJ2-5, with D possibly matching TRBD2 (5 bases). The CDR3 contains 13 residues. Trimming left V 5 bases short and J 7 bases short, with 14 bases between. From germline, CDR1 is SGHTA and CDR2 FQGTGA. Written as DNA, the CDR3 is TGTGCCAGCAGCCCTGGAGGCGGTGGGACCCAGTACTTC. Protein sequence: CASSPGGGGTQYF.

J is TRBJ2-1 and V is TRBV11-2, with D perhaps TRBD1 (6 bases). Per the germline V gene, CDR1 is SGHAT and CDR2 is FQNNGV. Trimming left V 2 bases short and J 0 bases short, with 11 bases between. The CDR3 is made up of 16 amino acids. The CDR3: CASSLRQGSSYNEQFF. CDR3 nucleotide sequence: TGTGCCAGCAGCTTAAGGCAGGGGAGCTCCTACAATGAGCAGTTCTTC.